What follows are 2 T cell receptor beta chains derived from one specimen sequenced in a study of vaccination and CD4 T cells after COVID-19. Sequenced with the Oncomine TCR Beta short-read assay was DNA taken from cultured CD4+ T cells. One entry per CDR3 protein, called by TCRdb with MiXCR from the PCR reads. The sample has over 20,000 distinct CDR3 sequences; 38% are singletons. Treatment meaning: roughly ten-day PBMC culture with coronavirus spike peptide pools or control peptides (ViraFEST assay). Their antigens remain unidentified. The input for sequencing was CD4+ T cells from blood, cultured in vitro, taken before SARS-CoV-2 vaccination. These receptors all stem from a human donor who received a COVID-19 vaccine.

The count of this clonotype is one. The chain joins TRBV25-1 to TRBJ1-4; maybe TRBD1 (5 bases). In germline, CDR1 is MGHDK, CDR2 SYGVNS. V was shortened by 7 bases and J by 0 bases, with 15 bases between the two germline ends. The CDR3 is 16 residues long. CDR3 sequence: CASKVLRVSTNEKLFF. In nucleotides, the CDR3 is TGTGCCAGCAAAGTCCTCAGGGTCTCAACTAATGAAAAACTGTTTTTT.

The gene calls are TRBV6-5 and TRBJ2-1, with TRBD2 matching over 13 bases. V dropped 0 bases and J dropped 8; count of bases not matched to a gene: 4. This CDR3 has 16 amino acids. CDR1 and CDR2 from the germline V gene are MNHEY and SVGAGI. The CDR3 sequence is CASSYSWTSGGYEQFF. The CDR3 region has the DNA TGTGCCAGCAGTTACTCTTGGACTAGCGGGGGTTATGAGCAGTTCTTC.